The 6 T cell receptor beta chains in this list originate from one sample, sequenced in a study of identical twins. MiXCR was run by TCRdb on the 5' RACE reads, yielding one entry per CDR3 protein. The sample consists of 350,000 or so distinct CDR3 sequences, around 9% of them appearing once. The sequencing input was naive T cells sorted from blood. The receptors derive from a woman in her 50s in good health.

This clonotype has a count of ten or more. This sequence joins TRBV10-3 and TRBJ2-1, with 13 bases fitting TRBD2. The CDR3 length is 16 residues. The V segment lost 7 bases and the J segment 0 bases; nucleotides outside the gene matches: 3. Germline V CDR1 and CDR2: ENHRY, SYGVKD. The CDR3 reads CAITRTSGSSYNEQFF. The CDR3, as DNA: TGTGCCATCACCCGGACTAGCGGGAGCTCCTACAATGAGCAGTTCTTC.

This clonotype was observed many times. An end of the junction differs from the germline gene, which may be a read error. V gene TRBV6-4 combines with J gene TRBJ2-5; a weak D match, TRBD2 (5 bases). The CDR3 totals 14 residues. Germline CDR1 reads MRHNA; CDR2 reads SNTAGT. The chain's CDR3 is CASSDTGMVRTQYF. As DNA, the CDR3 is TGTGCCAGCAGTGACACGGGGATGGTGAGGACCCAGTATTTC.

The chain couples TRBV12-3 or TRBV12-4 to TRBJ2-1, with 11 bases fitting TRBD2. The CDR3 covers 15 residues. Trimming took 6 bases from V and 7 from J; bases not matched to a gene: 8. This CDR3 is CASSLAGGKRNEQFF. The CDR3 DNA reads TGTGCCAGCAGCCTAGCGGGAGGTAAGAGGAATGAGCAGTTCTTC.

This clonotype has more than one count but fewer than ten. The V call is TRBV5-1, the J call TRBJ2-1; D possibly uses TRBD1 or TRBD2 (5 bases each). There are 14 residues in the CDR3. Trimming stripped 3 bases from V and 5 bases from J, with 12 bases between. Per germline, CDR1 SGHRS and CDR2 YFSETQ. This chain's CDR3 is CASSSGTPNNEQFF. CDR3 bases: TGCGCCAGCAGCTCCGGGACCCCTAACAATGAGCAGTTCTTC.

This clonotype was detected ten times or more. The chain uses TRBV7-2 and TRBJ2-1; D unclear. V was trimmed by 5 bases and J by 0 bases, leaving 14 bases between them. The CDR3 is 16 residues long. Germline CDR1 SGHTA, CDR2 FQGNSA. The CDR3 spells CASSGRVQSSYNEQFF. The CDR3 DNA reads TGTGCCAGCAGCGGACGGGTCCAGAGCTCCTACAATGAGCAGTTCTTC. The whole variable domain, remainder taken from reference TRBV7-2 and TRBJ2-1, is GAGVSQSPSNKVTEKGKDVELRCDPISGHTALYWYRQSLGQGLEFLIYFQGNSAPDKSGLPSDRFSAERTGGSVSTLTIQRTQQEDSAVYLCASSGRVQSSYNEQFFGPGTRLTVL.

This clonotype showed up many times. V and J are TRBV5-1 and TRBJ2-1, with unresolved D. Germline V CDR1 and CDR2: SGHRS, YFSETQ. Trimming left V 0 bases short and J 5 bases short, with 6 bases between. The CDR3 is 13 residues long. Here the CDR3 DNA reads TGCGCCAGCAGCTTGGTTTTGAACAATGAGCAGTTCTTC. Translation gives CASSLVLNNEQFF.